The next 20 T cell receptor beta chains were all read from a single sample in a study of cytomegalovirus exposure and HLA in healthy donors. With 60 Vbeta and 13 Jbeta primers, the PCR was carried out. Using immunoSEQ multiplex PCR, the repertoire was profiled, and TCRdb retains in-frame clones only, with some absent. The sample has 180,000 or so clones, over 75% seen once. The sample taken for sequencing was PBMCs. Source of these receptors: a man between 18 and 29 years old in good health and CMV-seropositive.

This clone turned up a few times. The V gene is TRBV19, the J gene TRBJ1-2; the D gene is possibly TRBD1 (6 bases). CDR1 and CDR2 from the germline V gene are LNHDA and SQIVND (reference sequence). The CDR3 loop spans 11 amino acids. Trimming shortened V by 10 bases and J by 6 bases, and 12 bases separated the two germline ends. CDR3 DNA: TGTGCCATCCCACAGGGCAATGGCTACACCTTC. Translating it yields CAIPQGNGYTF.

The chain is built from TRBV6-1 and TRBJ1-5; D uncertain. The germline V gene has CDR1 MNHNS and CDR2 SASEGT. Trimming stripped 1 base from V and 6 bases from J, with 7 bases between. This CDR3 spans 13 amino acids. CDR3 in DNA: TGTGCCAGCAGTGAAGGGGAGACTCAGCCCCAGCATTTT. Translating gives CASSEGETQPQHF.

This chain joins TRBV2 and TRBJ2-7; 8 bases fit TRBD1. With 4 bases clipped from V and 1 base from J, the junction kept 6 bases outside the gene matches. CDR1 is SNHLY, CDR2 FYNNEI, per germline. This CDR3 has 15 amino acids. The CDR3 bases are TGTGCCAGCAGTGTCCCAGGGGGCTGGTCCTACGAGCAGTACTTC. Protein: CASSVPGGWSYEQYF.

This chain uses TRBV5-4 with TRBJ2-7; 9 bases align to TRBD2. Germline lookup yields CDR1 SGHNT and CDR2 YYREEE (reference sequence). CDR3 length: 15 residues. V was pared by 2 bases and J by 5 bases, with 8 bases of the junction left unmatched. The CDR3 reads CASSFASGVKHEQYF. In DNA, the CDR3 is TGTGCCAGCAGCTTTGCTAGCGGGGTAAAGCACGAGCAGTACTTC.

The CDR3 sequence is CAISPERTYEQYF. The CDR3, as DNA: TGTGCCATCAGTCCGGAGAGGACCTACGAGCAGTACTTC. The gene calls are TRBV10-3 and TRBJ2-7; no firm D call. The CDR3 is 13 residues long. Trimming shortened V by 5 bases and J by 2 bases, and 10 bases separated the two germline ends. Germline values: CDR1 ENHRY, CDR2 SYGVKD.

The sample holds one count of this clone. This rearrangement joins TRBV9 to TRBJ1-2, with 9 positions matching TRBD1. V lost 6 bases and J lost 6; bases outside the gene matches: 6. Germline CDR1 reads SGDLS; CDR2 reads YYNGEE. The CDR3 spans 13 residues. Here the CDR3 reads CASTRTGDDGYTF. The CDR3 DNA follows: TGTGCCAGCACCCGGACAGGGGATGATGGCTACACCTTC.

The chain combines TRBV5-1 with TRBJ1-1; tentative D call: TRBD1 (6 bases). The CDR3 is 15 residues long. The germline V gene encodes CDR1 SGHRS and CDR2 YFSETQ. V lost 3 bases and J lost 6, with 18 bases in between. CDR3 DNA sequence: TGCGCCAGCAGCTCTCAGGGGTTTGGGGGCCCTGAAGCTTTCTTT. Its translation: CASSSQGFGGPEAFF.

The genes are TRBV10-1 and TRBJ2-7, with D tentatively TRBD1 (5 bases). The germline CDR1 and CDR2 sequences are WNHNN and SYGVQD (reference sequence). The V end was cut by 4 bases, the J end by 6 bases, with 10 bases between. This CDR3 region has 12 residues. CDR3 nucleotide sequence: TGCGCCAGCAGTGGGACAAGCAGCGAGCAGTACTTC. Encoded protein: CASSGTSSEQYF.

The V call is TRBV9, the J call TRBJ2-3; 7 bases match TRBD1. This CDR3 region has 15 residues. Germline V gene sequence: CDR1 SGDLS, CDR2 YYNGEE. V was clipped by 3 bases and J by 5 bases; unmatched bases: 9. This CDR3 reads CASSAQPGQLDTQYF. In nucleotides, the CDR3 is TGTGCCAGCAGCGCTCAGCCGGGACAGTTAGATACGCAGTATTTT.

J is TRBJ2-2 and V is TRBV7-3; weak D call: TRBD2 (5 bases). Trimming shortened V by 5 bases and J by 1 base, and 8 bases separated the two germline ends. Per the germline V gene, CDR1 is SGHTA and CDR2 is FQGTGA. The CDR3 covers 14 residues. The CDR3 sequence: CASSRSGNTGELFF. The CDR3 DNA reads TGTGCCAGCAGCCGCAGCGGGAACACCGGGGAGCTGTTTTTT.

The CDR3 is CASSYSRGYEKLFF. The DNA of the CDR3 is TGTGCCAGCAGTTACTCGCGGGGGTATGAAAAACTGTTTTTT. The chain carries TRBV6-5 and TRBJ1-4; D possibly corresponds to TRBD1 (5 bases). V was shortened by 0 bases and J by 6 bases, with 8 bases between the two germline ends. The CDR3 length is 14 residues. Germline CDR1 reads MNHEY; CDR2 reads SVGAGI.

The rearrangement uses TRBV6-6 and TRBJ1-2; possibly TRBD1 for D (6 bases). CDR3 length: 16 residues. V lost 0 bases and J 4 bases, leaving 15 bases between the germline ends. Germline V gene lookup returns CDR1 MNHNY and CDR2 SVGAGI (reference sequence). The CDR3 DNA sequence: TGTGCCAGCAGTTACTCCACGACAGGCGCGGGCTATGGCTACACCTTC. Translating it yields CASSYSTTGAGYGYTF.

The chain is built from TRBV4-1 and TRBJ2-3, with 8 bases lining up with TRBD1. Germline loops: CDR1 MGHRA, CDR2 YSYEKL. This CDR3 is 15 amino acids long. The junction had 9 bases not matched to a gene; V was cut back by 0 bases and J by 10 bases. CDR3 bases: TGCGCCAGCAGCCAAGATGAATTTGCGACAGGGGCGCAGTATTTT. It encodes CASSQDEFATGAQYF.

The chain joins TRBV6-5 to TRBJ2-3; D is ambiguous. V lost 5 bases to trimming and J lost 0 bases, with 9 bases between them. The germline V gene encodes CDR1 MNHEY and CDR2 SVGAGI. The CDR3 has 14 residues. CDR3 nucleotide sequence: TGTGCCAGCAGTCCGGGTCCTAGCACAGATACGCAGTATTTT. This codes for CASSPGPSTDTQYF.

This chain links TRBV6-1 with TRBJ1-2; no firm D call. The germline CDR1 and CDR2 sequences are MNHNS and SASEGT. The length of the CDR3 is 14 residues. The V end was cut by 1 base, the J end by 8 bases, with 14 bases between. The CDR3 protein is CASSEGPGNTGYTF. In DNA, the CDR3 is TGTGCCAGCAGTGAAGGCCCGGGGAATACGGGCTACACCTTC.

As for this clone: This sample includes further DNA sequences coding for the same CDR3. This chain connects TRBV15 to TRBJ2-7; TRBD1 might be the D (5 bases). The CDR3 spans 15 residues. With 0 bases removed from V and 2 bases from J, the gap between germline ends came to 11 bases. Germline V CDR1 and CDR2: LNHNV, YYDKDF (reference sequence). CDR3 protein: CATSRETATPYEQYF. CDR3 nucleotides: TGTGCCACCAGCAGAGAGACAGCGACGCCCTACGAGCAGTACTTC. Full variable domain (missing parts from reference TRBV15 and TRBJ2-7): DAMVIQNPRYQVTQFGKPVTLSCSQTLNHNVMYWYQQKSSQAPKLLFHYYDKDFNNEADTPDNFQSRRPNTSFCFLDIRSPGLGDTAMYLCATSRETATPYEQYFGPGTRLTVT.

The V and J genes are TRBV2 and TRBJ1-1; D gene ambiguous. This CDR3 contains 12 residues. The germline gives CDR1 SNHLY, CDR2 FYNNEI. The ends were cut back, 2 bases at V and 13 bases at J, with 14 bases in the middle. The CDR3 coding sequence is TGTGCCAGCAGTGAAATTGGCCCGTCGCTTTTCTTT. It encodes CASSEIGPSLFF.

The chain couples TRBV5-6 to TRBJ2-3, with TRBD2 matching 11 bases. The V segment lost 2 bases and the J segment 3 bases; nucleotides outside the gene matches: 5. The CDR3 sequence is 16 residues long. Looked up from germline, CDR1 is SGHDT and CDR2 is YYEEEE. In DNA form, the CDR3 reads TGTGCCAGCAGCTTATTAACTAGCGGGGGAACAGATACGCAGTATTTT. Protein sequence: CASSLLTSGGTDTQYF. The entire variable domain, with the rest obtained from reference TRBV5-6 and TRBJ2-3, is as follows: DAGVTQSPTHLIKTRGQQVTLRCSPKSGHDTVSWYQQALGQGPQFIFQYYEEEERQRGNFPDRFSGHQFPNYSSELNVNALLLGDSALYLCASSLLTSGGTDTQYFGPGTRLTVL.

The chain joins TRBV10-2 to TRBJ1-2, with 10 bases aligning to TRBD1. The V segment lost 8 bases and the J segment 4 bases; nucleotides outside the gene matches: 4. CDR1 and CDR2 (germline): WSHSY, SAAADI. The length of the CDR3 is 13 residues. The CDR3 nucleotides read TGCGCCAGCGGACAGGGGGTTGGCTATGGCTACACCTTC. The encoded protein is CASGQGVGYGYTF.

The rearrangement links TRBV9 to TRBJ1-5, with D possibly being TRBD1 (6 bases). The length of the CDR3 is 14 residues. Looked up from germline, CDR1 is SGDLS and CDR2 is YYNGEE. Trimming took off 8 bases at V and 6 bases at J, with 18 bases between the two ends. The CDR3, as DNA: TGTGCCAGAAGACCAGGACAGTGCGGTCAGCCCCAGCATTTT. It is translated as CARRPGQCGQPQHF. The full variable domain, its missing parts supplied by reference TRBV9 and TRBJ1-5, is DSGVTQTPKHLITATGQRVTLRCSPRSGDLSVYWYQQSLDQGLQFLIQYYNGEERAKGNILERFSAQQFPDLHSELNLSSLELGDSALYFCARRPGQCGQPQHFGDGTRLSIL.